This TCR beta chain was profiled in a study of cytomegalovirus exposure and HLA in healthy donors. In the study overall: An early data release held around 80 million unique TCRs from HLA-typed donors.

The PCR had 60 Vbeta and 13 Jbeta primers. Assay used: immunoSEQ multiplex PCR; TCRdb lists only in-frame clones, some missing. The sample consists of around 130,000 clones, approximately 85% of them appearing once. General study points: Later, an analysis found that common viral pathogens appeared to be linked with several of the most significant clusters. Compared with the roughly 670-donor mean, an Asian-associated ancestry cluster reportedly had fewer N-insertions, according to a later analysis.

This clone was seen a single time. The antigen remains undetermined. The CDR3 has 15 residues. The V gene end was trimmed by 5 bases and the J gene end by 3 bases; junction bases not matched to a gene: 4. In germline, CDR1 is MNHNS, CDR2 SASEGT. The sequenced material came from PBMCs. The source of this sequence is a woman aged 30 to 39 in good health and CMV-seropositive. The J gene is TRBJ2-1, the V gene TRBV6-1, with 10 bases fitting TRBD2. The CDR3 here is CASSPTSGVYNEQFF. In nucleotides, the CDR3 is TGTGCCAGCAGTCCAACTAGCGGGGTCTACAATGAGCAGTTCTTC.